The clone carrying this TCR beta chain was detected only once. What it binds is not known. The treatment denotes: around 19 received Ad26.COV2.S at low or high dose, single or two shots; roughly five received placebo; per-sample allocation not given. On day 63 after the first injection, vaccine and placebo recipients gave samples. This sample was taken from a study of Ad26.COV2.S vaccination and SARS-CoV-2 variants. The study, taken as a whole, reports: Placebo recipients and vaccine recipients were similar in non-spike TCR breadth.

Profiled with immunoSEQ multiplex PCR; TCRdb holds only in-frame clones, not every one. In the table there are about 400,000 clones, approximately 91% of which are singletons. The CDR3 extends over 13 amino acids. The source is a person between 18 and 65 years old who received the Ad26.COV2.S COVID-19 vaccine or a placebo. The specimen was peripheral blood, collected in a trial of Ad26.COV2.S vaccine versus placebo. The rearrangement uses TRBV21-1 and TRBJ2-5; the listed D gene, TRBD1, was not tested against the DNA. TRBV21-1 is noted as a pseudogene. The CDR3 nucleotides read TGTGCCAGCAGCAATGGCAGCCAAGAGACCCAGTACTTC. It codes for CASSNGSQETQYF.